This passage covers 5 T cell receptor beta chains from one sample sequenced in a study of brain T cells in children with intractable seizures. Time point reported: blood from clinic visit 5 months post-surgery; TSC patient then seizure free. The repertoire was sequenced with immunoSEQ multiplex PCR; TCRdb's copy has only in-frame clones and lacks some. Among about 340,000 clones listed, nearly 95% were seen once. The source was peripheral blood, collected 4 to 5 months after surgery. Source of these receptors: a boy younger than two with tuberous sclerosis and intractable seizures.

The rearrangement links TRBV20-1 to TRBJ2-4; D remains ambiguous. Trimming took off 0 bases at V and 15 bases at J, with 12 bases between the two ends. There are 11 residues in the CDR3. Per germline, CDR1 DFQATT and CDR2 SNEGSKA (reference sequence). The CDR3 region has the DNA TGCAGTGCTAGAGATGCCGTCCCTCGGTACTTC. Translated, it gives CSARDAVPRYF.

The V call is TRBV3-1 (or the pseudogene TRBV3-2), the J call TRBJ2-2, with 7 bases fitting TRBD2. The J segment lost 6 bases and the V segment lost 0 bases, leaving 10 bases of the junction unmatched. This CDR3 has 17 amino acids. The germline V gene encodes CDR1 LGHDT and CDR2 YNNKEL (reference sequence). CDR3 DNA: TGTGCCAGCAGCCAAGATCTGGCTACCGGGAGGTCCGGGGAGCTGTTTTTT. This codes for CASSQDLATGRSGELFF.

This chain connects TRBV27 to TRBJ1-5; D remains unclear. CDR3 length: 13 amino acids. From germline, CDR1 is MNHEY and CDR2 SMNVEV (reference sequence). V was trimmed by 3 bases and J by 7 bases, leaving 10 bases between them. In nucleotides, the CDR3 is TGTGCCAGCAGTTTTGGTTTACGGCAGCCCCAGCATTTT. Translating it yields CASSFGLRQPQHF.

The chain carries TRBV11-3 and TRBJ2-2, with 9 bases that match TRBD1. The CDR3 consists of 15 residues. The J segment lost 1 base and the V segment lost 5 bases, leaving 2 bases of the junction unmatched. CDR1 and CDR2 (germline): SGHNT, YENEEA. The DNA of the CDR3 is TGTGCCAGCAGCCCGGGACAGGGGAACACCGGGGAGCTGTTTTTT. Its translation: CASSPGQGNTGELFF.

This clone has more than one count but fewer than ten. The chain couples TRBV5-6 to TRBJ1-5; D possibly corresponds to TRBD1 (5 bases). V was shortened by 0 bases and J by 11 bases, with 21 bases between the two germline ends. This CDR3 has 16 residues. In germline, CDR1 is SGHDT, CDR2 YYEEEE. CDR3 in amino acids: CASSLGHGAAAGAQHF. CDR3 nucleotide sequence: TGTGCCAGCAGCTTGGGACATGGAGCGGCCGCGGGGGCCCAGCATTTT.